One TCR beta chain is described in this entry. The data derive from a study of technical replicates of blood from a handful of donors. The data were produced by immunoSEQ multiplex PCR, yet TCRdb's version contains in-frame clones alone and is incomplete. The sample lists roughly 70,000 clones, over 85% occurring once. The material sequenced was T cells isolated from PBMCs. The sequence was obtained from a human donor in good health.

The CDR3 sequence is CASTHRQVANTGELFF. The CDR3, as DNA: TGTGCCAGTACTCATCGGCAGGTCGCGAACACCGGGGAGCTGTTTTTT. This sequence joins TRBV19 and TRBJ2-2, with unresolved D. The germline V gene has CDR1 LNHDA and CDR2 SQIVND (reference sequence). Trimming stripped 7 bases from V and 0 bases from J, with 15 bases between. The CDR3 consists of 16 residues.